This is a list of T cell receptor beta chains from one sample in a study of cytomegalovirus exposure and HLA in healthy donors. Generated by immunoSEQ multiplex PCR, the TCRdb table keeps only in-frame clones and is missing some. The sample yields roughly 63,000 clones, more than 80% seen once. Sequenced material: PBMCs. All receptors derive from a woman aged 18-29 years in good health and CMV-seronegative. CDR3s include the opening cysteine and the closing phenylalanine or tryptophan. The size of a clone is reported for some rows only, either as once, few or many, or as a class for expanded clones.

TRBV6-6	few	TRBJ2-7	CASSSPGTGNYEQYF
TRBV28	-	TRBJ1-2	CASSPPAVINYGYTF
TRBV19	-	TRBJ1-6	CASSPQAGSGSPLHF
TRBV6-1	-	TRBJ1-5	CASSEVRSSTRGQPQHF
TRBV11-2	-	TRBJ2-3	CASSLRTWDRGGTDTQYF
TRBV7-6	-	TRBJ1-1	CASSAATGLNTEAFF
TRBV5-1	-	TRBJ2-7	CASSLAAGGGYEQYF
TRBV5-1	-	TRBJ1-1	CASSSPGAIGTEAFF
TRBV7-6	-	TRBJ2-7	CASSVTTAGEQYF
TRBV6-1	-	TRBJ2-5	CASSERGTAGAQYF
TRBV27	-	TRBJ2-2	CASSSRDREYTGELFF
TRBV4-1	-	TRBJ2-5	CASSPGQGQRGTQYF
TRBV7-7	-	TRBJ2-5	CASSLVGTSDQETQYF
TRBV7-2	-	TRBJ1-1	CASSLVLTGGTEAFF
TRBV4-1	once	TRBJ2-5	CASSQDIVTSGRQETQYF
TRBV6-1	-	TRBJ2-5	CASSDPVYILAGETQYF
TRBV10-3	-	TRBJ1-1	CAITAYLQGVYGTEAFF
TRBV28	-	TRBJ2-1	CASGTGGSYNEQFF
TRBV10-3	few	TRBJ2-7	CAISETSGVRSYEQYF
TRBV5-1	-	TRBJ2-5	CASRAWLQETQYF
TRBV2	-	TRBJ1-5	CASSGQGPENNQPQHF
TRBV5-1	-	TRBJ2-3	CASSSRELSPHMTQYF
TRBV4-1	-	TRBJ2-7	CASSQELAQTYEQYF
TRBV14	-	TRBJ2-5	CASSLTSGRVGETQYF
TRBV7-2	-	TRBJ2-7	CASSFRQGAGEQYF
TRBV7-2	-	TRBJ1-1	CASSVAGTGYSAFF
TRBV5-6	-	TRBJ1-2	CASSPTGAGADYGYTF
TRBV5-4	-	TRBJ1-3	CASSAVQGFSGNTIYF
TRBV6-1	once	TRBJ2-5	CASSEGTGMGQETQYF
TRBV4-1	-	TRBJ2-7	CASSKPGQGYEQYF
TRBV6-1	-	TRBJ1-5	CASSSAADQPQHF
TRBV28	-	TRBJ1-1	CASSSPGRGRHSLNTEAFF
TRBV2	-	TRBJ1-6	CASRQGSGSPLHF
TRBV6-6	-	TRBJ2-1	CASNDRGNEQFF
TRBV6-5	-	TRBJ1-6	CASSQGQSVGALHF
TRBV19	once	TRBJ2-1	CASSTLTGGPRDEQFF
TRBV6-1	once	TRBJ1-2	CASSDPDREVYFYGYTF
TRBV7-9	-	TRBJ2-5	CASSSPRLAGGLKGETQYF
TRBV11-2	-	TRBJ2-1	CASSFGGGAYNEQFF
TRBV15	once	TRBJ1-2	CATSSPLRIGVYGYTF
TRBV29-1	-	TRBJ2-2	CSVGLAGGAGGELFF